Sequencing of this TCR beta chain was carried out in a study of T-cell reconstitution after alpha-beta-depleted transplantation in children (TCRdb year 2016). For the study in its entirety: T-cell immune reconstitution after TCRalphabeta/CD19-depleted allogeneic hematopoietic cell transplantation in children was quantitatively tracked in the study by means of TCR repertoire profiling.

V and J lose 4 bases and 6 bases, and a span of 16 bases separates them. The CDR3 holds 14 amino acids from the cysteine to the phenylalanine. CDR3 DNA is the only sequence kept; it has 42 bases, read in frame from the first base. Via the germline V gene (reference sequence), CDR1 is LNHDA and CDR2 SQIVND. Library preparation employed PCR. The data were produced on an Illumina HiSeq 2500. To normalize quantification of the TCRbeta repertoire, the TCR libraries were built with molecular barcoding that relied on unique molecular identifiers. TCRdb reran the public reads through fastp at Q25 and MiXCR, keeping productive beta chains. Entries that share a CDR3 protein sequence are merged under the most common genes and DNA. The sample has some 390,000 distinct CDR3 sequences on record, around 21% of them singletons. 3% to 4% of the sample goes to the ten largest clones. With respect to this clonotype: It has no known antigen specificity. No base quality values were provided; no much bigger clone lies one nucleotide off.

Here the sequenced sample was PBMCs from the stem cell graft donor, taken from the stem cell graft. The chain is assembled from TRBV19 and TRBJ2-7; no D segment can be confidently identified. This clonotype originated in a human donor who donated a stem cell graft to a child with acute myeloid leukemia. The DNA reads as follows: TGTGCCAGTAGTAACTCGACCCTCAGTGGCGAGCAGTACTTC. It codes for CASSNSTLSGEQYF. Outside the CDR3, residues come from the reference TRBV19 and TRBJ2-7 proteins, so the full variable domain is: DGGITQSPKYLFRKEGQNVTLSCEQNLNHDAMYWYRQDPGQGLRLIYYSQIVNDFQKGDIAEGYSVSREKKESFPLTVTSAQKNPTAFYLCASSNSTLSGEQYFGPGTRLTVT.